The 14 T cell receptor beta chains below all came from one sample that was sequenced in a study of prognosis after radiotherapy for stage I lung cancer. Two-round multiplex PCR amplified TCR beta CDR3 from genomic DNA. Initially, in first-round PCR, primers specific to each TRBV and TRBJ gene were used. One entry per CDR3 protein results from TCRdb running MiXCR on the multiplex PCR reads. The profile shows about 12,000 distinct CDR3 sequences, approximately 45% of them singletons. The sequencing used PBMCs, collected before or after stereotactic body radiation therapy (not recorded which). The receptor set was obtained from a donor aged 50 or older with non-small cell lung cancer.

The V gene is TRBV2, the J gene TRBJ1-5; no clear D. CDR1 SNHLY and CDR2 FYNNEI come from the germline V gene. This CDR3 comprises 14 residues. V was cut by 3 bases and J by 0 bases, with 6 bases left in between. CDR3: CASSEEYSNQPQHF. The CDR3, as DNA: TGTGCCAGCAGTGAGGAGTATAGCAATCAGCCCCAGCATTTT.

This clonotype has just a few counts. A read error is possible here, since a much larger clone lies one base away. The rearrangement uses TRBV5-1 and TRBJ2-3; 10 bases match TRBD1. V lost 4 bases, J lost 8 bases, and 10 bases stayed unmatched. Per the germline V gene, CDR1 is SGHRS and CDR2 is YFSETQ. The CDR3 runs 15 residues. The CDR3 reads CASSPGTGVPSTQYF. The CDR3 bases are TGCGCCAGCAGCCCTGGGACAGGGGTCCCCAGTACGCAGTATTTT.

In the case of this clonotype: A far larger clone is only one base removed, so a read error is likely. CDR3 nucleotides: TGCGCCAGCAGCCAAGATACCCCCGGACAGGGTGGATCCTACGAGCAGTACTTC. Amino acid sequence: CASSQDTPGQGGSYEQYF. The chain uses TRBV5-8 and TRBJ2-7, with 8 bases identical to TRBD1. CDR3 length: 18 residues. Germline CDR1 SGHTS, CDR2 YDEGEE.

The chain has TRBV28 and TRBJ2-1, with D perhaps assigned TRBD1 or TRBD2 (5 bases each). Germline values: CDR1 MDHEN, CDR2 SYDVKM. This CDR3 contains 14 residues. Trimming took 5 bases from V and 6 from J, leaving 14 bases between them. CDR3 bases: TGTGCCAGCAGTGTCCCGGGACGGATCAATGAGCAGTTCTTC. Encoded protein: CASSVPGRINEQFF. Full variable domain (missing parts from reference TRBV28 and TRBJ2-1): DVKVTQSSRYLVKRTGEKVFLECVQDMDHENMFWYRQDPGLGLRLIYFSYDVKMKEKGDIPEGYSVSREKKERFSLILESASTNQTSMYLCASSVPGRINEQFFGPGTRLTVL.

In regard to this clonotype: Given a far larger clone just one base away, this is likely a sequencing read error. The chain has TRBV6-2 or TRBV6-3 and TRBJ2-5; 8 bases are a match to TRBD1. CDR3 size: 15 residues. CDR1 is MNHEY and CDR2 is SVGEGT in the germline V gene. J gave up 5 bases and V 3 bases, and 8 bases lay outside the gene matches. This CDR3 reads CASSYLGQVWETQYF. CDR3 nucleotide sequence: TGTGCCAGCAGTTATCTGGGACAGGTCTGGGAGACCCAGTACTTC.

By frequency in the sample, this clonotype is medium-sized. V usage is TRBV6-1 and J usage is TRBJ1-2, with D perhaps matching TRBD1 (5 bases). Looked up from germline, CDR1 is MNHNS and CDR2 is SASEGT. Trimming removed 5 bases at V and 6 bases at J, with 13 bases between. The CDR3 is made up of 13 amino acids. The chain's CDR3 is CASSRQLLDGYTF. The CDR3 DNA reads TGTGCCAGCAGTAGACAGTTACTGGATGGCTACACCTTC.

Only one count was recorded for this clonotype. This chain uses TRBV6-2 or TRBV6-3 with TRBJ2-6, with TRBD1 matching over 7 bases. The germline CDR1 and CDR2 sequences are MNHEY and SVGEGT. CDR3 size: 15 residues. After removal of 4 bases from V and 0 bases from J, the junction contained 0 bases not matched to a gene. This CDR3 is CASSWDSSGANVLTF. The CDR3 DNA sequence: TGTGCCAGCAGTTGGGACAGCTCTGGGGCCAACGTCCTGACTTTC.

In this sample, this clonotype turned up many times. The chain combines TRBV7-7 with TRBJ2-1; 7 nucleotides align to TRBD1. This CDR3 is 13 amino acids long. Trimming took 5 bases from V and 5 from J; bases not matched to a gene: 3. Germline V gene sequence: CDR1 SSHAT, CDR2 FNYEAQ (reference sequence). The CDR3: CASSLGQDNEQFF. For the CDR3, the DNA is TGTGCCAGCAGCCTCGGACAGGACAATGAGCAGTTCTTC.

The chain has TRBV27 and TRBJ1-2; TRBD1 matches 9 bases. This CDR3 spans 15 amino acids. Germline V gene lookup returns CDR1 MNHEY and CDR2 SMNVEV (reference sequence). The V segment lost 5 bases and the J segment 4 bases; nucleotides outside the gene matches: 8. The chain's CDR3 is CASSPTGGAGYGYTF. The CDR3 nucleotides read TGTGCCAGCAGTCCTACAGGGGGCGCTGGCTATGGCTACACCTTC.

This clonotype came up many times. This chain links TRBV7-2 with TRBJ1-2, with 9 bases aligning to TRBD1. The V gene end was trimmed by 5 bases and the J gene end by 3 bases; junction bases not matched to a gene: 4. The CDR3 spans 14 residues. CDR1 is SGHTA and CDR2 is FQGNSA in the germline V gene. The CDR3 coding sequence is TGTGCCAGCAGCAGACGGGACAGGGACTATGGCTACACCTTC. Translating gives CASSRRDRDYGYTF.

In regard to this clonotype: The junction does not match germline at one end; this may be a read error. The chain couples TRBV27 to TRBJ2-7; D remains ambiguous. Germline CDR1 is MNHEY and CDR2 is SMNVEV (reference sequence). The CDR3 loop spans 16 amino acids. The CDR3 loop reads CASSSTSWTLTYEQYF. CDR3 bases: TGTGCCAGTAGTTCCACCTCCTGGACCCTTACCTACGAGCAGTACTTC.

The chain joins TRBV11-3 to TRBJ1-3, with D perhaps matching TRBD1 (5 bases). Trimming pared 4 bases from V and 3 bases from J, leaving 13 bases between. Germline V lookup: CDR1 SGHNT, CDR2 YENEEA. This CDR3 region has 15 residues. CDR3 bases: TGTGCCAGCAGCTCTACTCGGGACGGTGGAAACACCATATATTTT. This sequence encodes CASSSTRDGGNTIYF. The whole variable domain, remainder taken from reference TRBV11-3 and TRBJ1-3, is EAGVVQSPRYKIIEKKQPVAFWCNPISGHNTLYWYLQNLGQGPELLIRYENEEAVDDSQLPKDRFSAERLKGVDSTLKIQPAELGDSAVYLCASSSTRDGGNTIYFGEGSWLTVV.

This sequence joins TRBV7-6 and TRBJ2-5; 7 bases are a match to TRBD2. The CDR3 extends over 15 amino acids. The J segment lost 11 bases and the V segment lost 1 base, leaving 13 bases of the junction unmatched. CDR1 SGHVS and CDR2 FNYEAQ come from the germline V gene. Written as DNA, the CDR3 is TGTGCCAGCAGCTTAGTTAGCGGGTACCAAGAGGCGCAGTACTTC. Translated, it gives CASSLVSGYQEAQYF.

This clonotype was observed many times. The chain has TRBV5-1 and TRBJ1-1, with no clear D. With 4 bases removed from V and 0 bases from J, the gap between germline ends came to 10 bases. The CDR3 contains 14 residues. Germline V gives CDR1 SGHRS, CDR2 YFSETQ. Here the CDR3 reads CASSVQLMNTEAFF. As DNA, the CDR3 is TGCGCCAGCAGCGTCCAGTTAATGAACACTGAAGCTTTCTTT.